A selection of T cell receptor beta chains follows, all from one sample in a study of blood T cell repertoires in COVID-19. Measured with immunoSEQ multiplex PCR; TCRdb has only the in-frame clones, and not every one. Among 85,000 to 110,000 clones listed, 70% to 90% were seen once. Input material: peripheral blood. The receptors were gathered from a human donor in a cohort sampled during active COVID-19. Both conserved end residues are part of each CDR3.

>TRBV18|TRBJ2-5
CASSAGYQETQYF
>TRBV5-1|TRBJ2-7
CASSTGLANWGEQYF
>TRBV19|TRBJ2-7
CASSISTTNYEQYF
>TRBV7-6|TRBJ1-4
CASSFGSTGDREKLFF
>TRBV27|TRBJ2-1
CASSTKGAGGRHEQFF
>TRBV23-1|TRBJ1-1
CASSRNSSRQEDWTEAFF
>TRBV24-1|TRBJ1-2
CATSSGLYGYTF
>TRBV6-1|TRBJ2-5
CASSDWRGGLETQYF
>TRBV7-9|TRBJ1-1
CASSLLQSTEAFF
>TRBV5-1|TRBJ2-3
CASSSGTGADTQYF
>TRBV19|TRBJ2-3
CASSQRRATDTQYF
>TRBV19|TRBJ1-1
CASSMRGQRNTEAFF
>TRBV27|TRBJ1-4
CASSLAIGSTNEKLFF
>TRBV7-9|TRBJ1-5
CASSLGQVHQPQHF
>TRBV28|TRBJ1-2
CIVGQGRYYGYTF
>TRBV2|TRBJ2-7
CASSQRTGNYEQYF
>TRBV10-1|TRBJ1-6
CASSESTRGLSPLHF
>TRBV6-5|TRBJ1-2
CASSYTGQGSGYTF
>TRBV5-6|TRBJ1-1
CASSSLFTAMNTEAFF
>TRBV18|TRBJ2-1
CASSPRTESGEQFF
>TRBV19|TRBJ1-5
CASSFGGAGNQPQHF
>TRBV6-2/TRBV6-3|TRBJ2-3
CASSYLAGARDTQYF
>TRBV19|TRBJ2-1
CASSAGTGWGGEQFF
>TRBV5-1|TRBJ2-7
CASSLELAGVGEQYF
>TRBV5-1|TRBJ2-7
CASSLERTDNYEQYF
>TRBV29-1|TRBJ2-3
CSVDGSGGADTQYF
>TRBV5-1|TRBJ2-3
CASSLRTSGGATDTQYF